These T cell receptor beta chains were read from a single sample in a study of T cells in Graves' hyperthyroidism and ophthalmopathy. TCRdb redid the calling of the multiplex PCR reads with MiXCR, one entry per CDR3 protein. The sample lists roughly 420,000 distinct CDR3 sequences, around 16% occurring once. Sequencing was carried out using blood. Receptors originate from a woman between 18 and 29 years old with Graves' hyperthyroidism. The CDR3 runs from the conserved cysteine through the conserved F or W. D genes are given only for firm matches. Clone size appears in some rows only: once, few, many, or a class for an expanded clone.

TRBJ2-1 | . | TRBV12-5 | few | TGTGCTAGTGTGGAAGGGCCAAGCTCCTACAATGAGCAGTTCTTC | CASVEGPSSYNEQFF
TRBJ2-5 | . | TRBV11-2 | . | TGTGCCAGCAGCCCGACGAGGGTTCGGGAGACCCAGTACTTC | CASSPTRVRETQYF
TRBJ2-1 | TRBD2 | TRBV7-3 | few | TGTGCCAGCAGCTCTTTGACTAGCGGGGGCTACAATGAGCAGTTCTTC | CASSSLTSGGYNEQFF
TRBJ1-2 | . | TRBV7-9 | many | TGTGCCAGCAGCTTGGGGCTTGACCATGGCTACACCTTC | CASSLGLDHGYTF
TRBJ1-4 | . | TRBV28 | many | TGTGCCAGCAGTCAAGGGACCTTGGGGGAAAAACTGTTTTTT | CASSQGTLGEKLFF
TRBJ2-5 | TRBD2 | TRBV29-1 | many | TGCAGCGTCGTCGGGGTAGCGGGGAATTGGAGAGAGACCCAGTACTTC | CSVVGVAGNWRETQYF
TRBJ2-7 | . | TRBV12-5 | few | TGTGCTAGTGGTTCCCCCGGAGTGGGGGTTAGCGAGCAGTACTTC | CASGSPGVGVSEQYF
TRBJ2-5 | . | TRBV20-1 | . | TGCAGTGCGCGGACCCCGGGTTCCATTGCAGAGACCCAGTACTTC | CSARTPGSIAETQYF
TRBJ1-2 | . | TRBV5-6 | many | TGTGCCAGCAGCTCCGGGGGCAGCTTCTATGGCTACACCTTC | CASSSGGSFYGYTF
TRBJ2-5 | TRBD2 | TRBV4-2 | once | TGTGCCAGCAGCCAAGACGACCGCCCTTCGACTAACGGGGGATGGGGGGGAGAGACCCAGTACTTC | CASSQDDRPSTNGGWGGETQYF
TRBJ1-2 | . | TRBV20-1 | . | TGCAGTGCTAGGACCGGGGAGTTCAACTATGGCTACACCTTC | CSARTGEFNYGYTF
TRBJ1-2 | TRBD1 | TRBV18 | many | TGTGCCAGCTCATCGGACAGGGAAAAATATGGCTACACCTTC | CASSSDREKYGYTF
TRBJ2-1 | TRBD2 | TRBV20-1 | few | TGCAGTGCTAGAGATGCTAGCGGGACGGATGGTGAGCAGTTCTTC | CSARDASGTDGEQFF
TRBJ2-7 | TRBD2 | TRBV4-1 | few | TGCGCCAGCAGCCAAGGGACTAGCGGGAGGGGCGAGCAGTACTTC | CASSQGTSGRGEQYF
TRBJ1-2 | TRBD1 | TRBV6-5 | many | TGTGCCAGCAGTTACGACAGGGGGGGGAGTGGCTACACCTTC | CASSYDRGGSGYTF
TRBJ2-2 | TRBD2 | TRBV6-1 | many | TGTGCCAGCAGTGGCTCCGGGGAGGGCCGTACCGGGGAGCTGTTTTTT | CASSGSGEGRTGELFF
TRBJ2-7 | TRBD1 | TRBV5-1 | many | TGCGCCAGCAGCTTGGACCAGGGGGCATACGAGCAGTACTTC | CASSLDQGAYEQYF
TRBJ2-3 | . | TRBV5-1 | many | TGCGCCAGCAGCTTCAGGGGTCGGGAGTCAGGAGATACGCAGTATTTT | CASSFRGRESGDTQYF